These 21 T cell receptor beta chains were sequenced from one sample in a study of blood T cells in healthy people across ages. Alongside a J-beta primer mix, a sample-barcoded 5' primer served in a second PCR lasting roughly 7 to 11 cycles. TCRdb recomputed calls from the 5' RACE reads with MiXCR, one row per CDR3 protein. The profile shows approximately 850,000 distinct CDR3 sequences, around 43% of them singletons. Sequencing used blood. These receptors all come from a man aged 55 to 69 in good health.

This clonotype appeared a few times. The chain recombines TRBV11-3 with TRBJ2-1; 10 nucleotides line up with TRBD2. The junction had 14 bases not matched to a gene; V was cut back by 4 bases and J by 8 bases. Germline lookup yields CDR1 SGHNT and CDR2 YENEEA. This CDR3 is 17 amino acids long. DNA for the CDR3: TGTGCCAGCAGCTCATGGGATCAGCGGGGGGGCATGGATGAGCAGTTCTTC. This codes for CASSSWDQRGGMDEQFF.

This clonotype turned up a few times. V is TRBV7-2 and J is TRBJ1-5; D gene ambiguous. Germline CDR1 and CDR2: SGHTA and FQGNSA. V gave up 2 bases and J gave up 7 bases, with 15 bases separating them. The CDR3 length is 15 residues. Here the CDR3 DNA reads TGTGCCAGCAGCTTACGGGGAGGGAGGCAACAGCCCCAGCATTTT. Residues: CASSLRGGRQQPQHF.

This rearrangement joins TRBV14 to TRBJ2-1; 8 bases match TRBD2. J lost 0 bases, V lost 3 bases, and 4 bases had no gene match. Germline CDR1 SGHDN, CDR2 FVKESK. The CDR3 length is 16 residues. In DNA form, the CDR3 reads TGTGCCAGCAGCCACCACAGCGGGAGCTCCTACAATGAGCAGTTCTTC. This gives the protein CASSHHSGSSYNEQFF.

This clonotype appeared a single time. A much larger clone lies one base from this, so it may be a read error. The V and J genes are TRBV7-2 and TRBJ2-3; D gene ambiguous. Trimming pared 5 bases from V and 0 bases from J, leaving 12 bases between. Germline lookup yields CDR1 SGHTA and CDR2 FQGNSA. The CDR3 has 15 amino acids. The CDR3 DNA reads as TGTGCCAGCAGCGCCGCCAGTACTAGCACAGATACGCAGTATTTT. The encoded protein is CASSAASTSTDTQYF.

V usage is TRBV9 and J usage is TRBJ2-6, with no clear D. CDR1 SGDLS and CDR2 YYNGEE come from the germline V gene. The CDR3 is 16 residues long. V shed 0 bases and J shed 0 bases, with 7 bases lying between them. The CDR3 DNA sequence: TGTGCCAGCAGCGTAGGGAAGGTCTCTGGGGCCAACGTCCTGACTTTC. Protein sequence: CASSVGKVSGANVLTF.

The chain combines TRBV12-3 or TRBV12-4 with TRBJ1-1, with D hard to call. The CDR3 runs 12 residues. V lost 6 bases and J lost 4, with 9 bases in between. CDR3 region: CASRSMSTEAFF. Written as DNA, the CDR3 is TGTGCCAGCAGGTCCATGAGCACTGAAGCTTTCTTT.

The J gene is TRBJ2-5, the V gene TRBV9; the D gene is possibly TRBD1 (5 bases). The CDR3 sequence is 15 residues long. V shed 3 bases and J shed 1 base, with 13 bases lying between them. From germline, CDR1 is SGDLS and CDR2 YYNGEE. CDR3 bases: TGTGCCAGCAGCGCTTATGACAGACCCCAAGAGACCCAGTACTTC. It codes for CASSAYDRPQETQYF.

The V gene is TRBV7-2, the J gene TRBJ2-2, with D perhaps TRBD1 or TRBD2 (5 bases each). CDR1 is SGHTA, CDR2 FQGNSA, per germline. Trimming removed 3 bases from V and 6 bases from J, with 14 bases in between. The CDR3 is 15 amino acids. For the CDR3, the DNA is TGTGCCAGCAGCTTTTGGCCTGGGGGTCCCGGGGAGCTGTTTTTT. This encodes CASSFWPGGPGELFF.

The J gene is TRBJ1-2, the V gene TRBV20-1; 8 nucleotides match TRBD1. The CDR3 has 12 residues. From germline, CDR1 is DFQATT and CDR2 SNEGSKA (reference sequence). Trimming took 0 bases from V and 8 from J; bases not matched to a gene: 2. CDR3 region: CSARDQGAGYTF. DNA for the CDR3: TGCAGTGCTAGAGACCAGGGGGCCGGCTACACCTTC.

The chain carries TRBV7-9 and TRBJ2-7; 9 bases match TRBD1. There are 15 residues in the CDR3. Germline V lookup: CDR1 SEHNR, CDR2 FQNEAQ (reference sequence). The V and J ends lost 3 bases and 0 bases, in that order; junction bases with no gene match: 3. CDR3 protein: CASSFPGQGSYEQYF. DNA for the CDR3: TGTGCCAGCAGCTTCCCGGGACAGGGCTCCTACGAGCAGTACTTC.

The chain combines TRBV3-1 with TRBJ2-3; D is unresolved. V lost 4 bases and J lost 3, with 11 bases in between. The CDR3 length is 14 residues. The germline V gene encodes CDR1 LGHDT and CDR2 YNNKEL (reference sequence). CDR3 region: CASSRQDGTDTQYF. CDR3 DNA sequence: TGTGCCAGCAGCCGGCAGGACGGGACAGATACGCAGTATTTT.

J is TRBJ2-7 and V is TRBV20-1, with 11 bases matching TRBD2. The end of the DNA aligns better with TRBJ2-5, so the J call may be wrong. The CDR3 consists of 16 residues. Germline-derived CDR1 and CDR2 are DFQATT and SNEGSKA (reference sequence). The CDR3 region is CSGLSGGAGYQETQYF. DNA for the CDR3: TGCAGTGGACTTAGCGGGGGGGCCGGGTACCAAGAGACCCAGTACTTC.

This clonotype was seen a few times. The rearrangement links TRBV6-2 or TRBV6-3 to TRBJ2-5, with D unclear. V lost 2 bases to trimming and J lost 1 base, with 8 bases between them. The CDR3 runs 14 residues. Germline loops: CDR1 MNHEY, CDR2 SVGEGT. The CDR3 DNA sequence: TGTGCCAGCAGTTACACATCCTTCCAAGAGACCCAGTACTTC. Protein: CASSYTSFQETQYF.

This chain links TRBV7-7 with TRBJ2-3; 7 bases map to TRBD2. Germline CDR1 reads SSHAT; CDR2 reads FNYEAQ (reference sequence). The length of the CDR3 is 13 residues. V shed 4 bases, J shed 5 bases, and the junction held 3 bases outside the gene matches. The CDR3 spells CASSSGTIDTQYF. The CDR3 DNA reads TGTGCCAGCAGCTCCGGGACTATAGATACGCAGTATTTT.

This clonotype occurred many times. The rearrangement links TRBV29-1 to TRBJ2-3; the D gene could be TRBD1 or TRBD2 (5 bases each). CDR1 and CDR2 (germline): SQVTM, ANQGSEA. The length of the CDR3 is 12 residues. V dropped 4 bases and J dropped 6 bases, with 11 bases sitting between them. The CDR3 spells CSVAVRGDTQYF. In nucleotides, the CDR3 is TGCAGCGTTGCCGTTCGGGGCGATACGCAGTATTTT.

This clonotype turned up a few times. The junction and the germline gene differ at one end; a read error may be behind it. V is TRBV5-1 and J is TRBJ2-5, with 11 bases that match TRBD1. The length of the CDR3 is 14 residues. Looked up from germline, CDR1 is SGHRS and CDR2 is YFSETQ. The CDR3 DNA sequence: TGTGCCAGCAGTAAAGGGACAGGGGGAGAGACCCAGTACTTC. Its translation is CASSKGTGGETQYF.

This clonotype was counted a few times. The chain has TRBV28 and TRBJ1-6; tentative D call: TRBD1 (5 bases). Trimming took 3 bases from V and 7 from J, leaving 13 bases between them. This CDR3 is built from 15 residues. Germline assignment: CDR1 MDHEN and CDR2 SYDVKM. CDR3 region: CASSLGTPRNSPLHF. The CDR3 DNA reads TGTGCCAGCAGTTTGGGGACTCCGCGGAATTCACCCCTCCACTTT.

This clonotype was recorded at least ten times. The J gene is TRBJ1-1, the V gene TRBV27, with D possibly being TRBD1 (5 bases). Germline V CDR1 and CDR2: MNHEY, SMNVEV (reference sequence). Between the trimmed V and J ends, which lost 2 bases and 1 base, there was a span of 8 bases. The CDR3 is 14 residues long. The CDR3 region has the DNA TGTGCCAGCAGTTTAACAGGCGGGAACACTGAAGCTTTCTTT. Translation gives CASSLTGGNTEAFF.

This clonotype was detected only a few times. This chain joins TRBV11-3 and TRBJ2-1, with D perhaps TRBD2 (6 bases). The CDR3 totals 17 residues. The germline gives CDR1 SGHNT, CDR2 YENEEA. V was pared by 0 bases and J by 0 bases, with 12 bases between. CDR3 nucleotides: TGTGCCAGCAGCTTAGAGGTCGGGGGATCCTCCTACAATGAGCAGTTCTTC. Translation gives CASSLEVGGSSYNEQFF.

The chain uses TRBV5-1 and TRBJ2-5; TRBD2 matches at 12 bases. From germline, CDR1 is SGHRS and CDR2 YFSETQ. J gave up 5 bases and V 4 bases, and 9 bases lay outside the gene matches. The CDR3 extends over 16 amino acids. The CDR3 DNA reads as TGCGCCAGCAGCCCGACCGGGACTAGCGGGTGGGAGACCCAGTACTTC. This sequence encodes CASSPTGTSGWETQYF.

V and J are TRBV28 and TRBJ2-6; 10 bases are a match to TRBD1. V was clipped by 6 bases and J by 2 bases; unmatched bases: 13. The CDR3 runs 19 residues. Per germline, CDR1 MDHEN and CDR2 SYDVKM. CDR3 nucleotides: TGTGCCAGCAGACCAAAACTGGGACAGGGGATGGCTGGGGCCAACGTCCTGACTTTC. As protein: CASRPKLGQGMAGANVLTF.